What follows are 2 T cell receptor beta chains derived from one specimen sequenced in a study of T cell changes during pregnancy in multiple sclerosis. Repertoires were generated with immunoSEQ multiplex PCR, while TCRdb's copy carries only in-frame clones and drops some. Altogether just over 30,000 clones are present, roughly 90% being singletons, with the ten largest covering roughly 9%. The input for sequencing was CD8+ T cells from peripheral blood mononuclear cells, taken in the first trimester of pregnancy. These receptors all stem from a female donor with multiple sclerosis, enrolled in a pregnancy study.

The chain is built from TRBV28 and TRBJ2-7, with D perhaps TRBD2 (6 bases). V lost 7 bases and J lost 4, with 11 bases in between. The CDR3 totals 12 residues. Per germline, CDR1 MDHEN and CDR2 SYDVKM. The CDR3 nucleotides are TGTGCCAGCACGGGTAGCGGATACGAGCAGTACTTC. It is translated as CASTGSGYEQYF.

The rearrangement joins TRBV2 to TRBJ2-7; 9 bases line up with TRBD1. Germline CDR1 is SNHLY and CDR2 is FYNNEI. The CDR3 has 14 amino acids. The junction had 3 bases not matched to a gene; V was cut back by 2 bases and J by 4 bases. The CDR3, as DNA: TGTGCCAGCAGTGAATACAGGGGGCTATACGAGCAGTACTTC. This encodes CASSEYRGLYEQYF.